The 19 T cell receptor beta chains given below trace back to one sample, sequenced in a study of T cell responses to AZD1222 COVID-19 vaccine. TCRdb keeps only in-frame clones here, not all; method: immunoSEQ multiplex PCR. The repertoire holds approximately 170,000 clones, with around 94% as singletons. Sequencing was performed on peripheral blood, taken 28 days after the second AZD1222 dose. These receptors were taken from an adult who received the AZD1222 COVID-19 vaccine.

J is TRBJ1-1 and V is TRBV9; no definite D call. Trimming took 0 bases from V and 3 from J, leaving 3 bases between them. The CDR3 extends over 12 amino acids. Germline loops: CDR1 SGDLS, CDR2 YYNGEE. Here the CDR3 DNA reads TGTGCCAGCAGCGTAGGGGACACTGAAGCTTTCTTT. This sequence encodes CASSVGDTEAFF. Complete variable domain (other parts from reference TRBV9 and TRBJ1-1): DSGVTQTPKHLITATGQRVTLRCSPRSGDLSVYWYQQSLDQGLQFLIQYYNGEERAKGNILERFSAQQFPDLHSELNLSSLELGDSALYFCASSVGDTEAFFGQGTRLTVV.

The chain joins TRBV28 to TRBJ2-6; perhaps TRBD1 as D (5 bases). The CDR3 spans 16 residues. The germline V and J ends were trimmed by 4 bases and 0 bases, with 10 bases remaining between them. Germline V lookup: CDR1 MDHEN, CDR2 SYDVKM. The CDR3 spells CASSSTASSGANVLTF. As DNA, the CDR3 is TGTGCCAGCAGTTCGACAGCGAGCTCTGGGGCCAACGTCCTGACTTTC. The full variable domain, rest sourced from reference TRBV28 and TRBJ2-6, is DVKVTQSSRYLVKRTGEKVFLECVQDMDHENMFWYRQDPGLGLRLIYFSYDVKMKEKGDIPEGYSVSREKKERFSLILESASTNQTSMYLCASSSTASSGANVLTFGAGSRLTVL.

The chain uses TRBV7-9 and TRBJ1-5; D is ambiguous. Trimming took off 5 bases at V and 5 bases at J, with 7 bases between the two ends. The V gene's germline CDR1 is SEHNR and CDR2 FQNEAQ (reference sequence). This CDR3 has 12 amino acids. CDR3 in amino acids: CASSLLDQPQHF. The CDR3 DNA sequence: TGTGCCAGCAGCCTCCTTGATCAGCCCCAGCATTTT.

The rearrangement joins TRBV30 to TRBJ2-1, with a weak D call TRBD2 (6 bases). Germline CDR1 and CDR2: GTSNPN and SVGIG (reference sequence). The CDR3 runs 15 residues. Trimming cost V 0 bases and J 4 bases, with 13 bases left between them. The CDR3 protein is CAWSVGGRLYNEQFF. Written as DNA, the CDR3 is TGTGCCTGGAGTGTCGGAGGGAGGCTTTACAATGAGCAGTTCTTC.

A note on this clone: This same CDR3 is encoded by further DNA sequences in the sample. The rearrangement uses TRBV5-1 and TRBJ2-1; 13 nucleotides agree with TRBD2. Germline trimming cut 3 bases from V and 1 base from J; bases unmatched to any gene: 4. The V gene's germline CDR1 is SGHRS and CDR2 YFSETQ. The CDR3 sequence is 17 residues long. The CDR3 DNA sequence: TGCGCCAGCAGCTGGACTAGCGGGAGCCCATCCTACAATGAGCAGTTCTTC. This sequence encodes CASSWTSGSPSYNEQFF.

The chain links TRBV5-4 to TRBJ2-5, with TRBD2 matching over 15 bases. This CDR3 is built from 16 residues. Trimming at V came to 7 bases and at J to 5 bases, leaving 9 bases not matched to a gene. Germline CDR1 and CDR2: SGHNT and YYREEE (reference sequence). The CDR3 spells CASGLAGGGLGETQYF. For the CDR3, the DNA is TGTGCCAGCGGACTAGCGGGAGGGGGACTCGGGGAGACCCAGTACTTC. Combining the CDR3 with reference TRBV5-4 and TRBJ2-5 gives the whole variable domain ETGVTQSPTHLIKTRGQQVTLRCSSQSGHNTVSWYQQALGQGPQFIFQYYREEENGRGNFPPRFSGLQFPNYSSELNVNALELDDSALYLCASGLAGGGLGETQYFGPGTRLLVL.

The chain has TRBV6-6 and TRBJ2-7; a possible D gene is TRBD1 (6 bases). The CDR3 has 13 amino acids. V shed 1 base and J shed 3 bases, with 7 bases lying between them. The germline gives CDR1 MNHNY, CDR2 SVGAGI (reference sequence). The CDR3 spells CASSYLQGYEQYF. CDR3 in DNA: TGTGCCAGCAGTTACTTACAGGGCTACGAGCAGTACTTC.

This clone was observed once. The J gene is TRBJ2-3, the V gene TRBV7-9; a possible D gene is TRBD2 (5 bases). The CDR3 runs 14 residues. V was pared by 0 bases and J by 6 bases, with 10 bases between. CDR1 and CDR2 (germline): SEHNR, FQNEAQ (reference sequence). CDR3 bases: TGTGCCAGCAGCTTAGCCCCCCCTAGCGATACGCAGTATTTT. Translated: CASSLAPPSDTQYF.

This chain connects TRBV9 to TRBJ1-3; TRBD1 agrees at 9 bases. From germline, CDR1 is SGDLS and CDR2 YYNGEE. CDR3 length: 15 amino acids. Germline trimming cut 2 bases from V and 2 bases from J; bases unmatched to any gene: 2. CDR3 sequence: CASSVGQGTGNTIYF. The CDR3 bases are TGTGCCAGCAGCGTTGGACAGGGGACTGGAAACACCATATATTTT.

This chain uses TRBV10-3 with TRBJ2-7; D is perhaps TRBD1 or TRBD2 (5 bases each). Germline values: CDR1 ENHRY, CDR2 SYGVKD. V was cut by 6 bases and J by 7 bases, with 16 bases left in between. This CDR3 is 13 amino acids long. The CDR3 DNA reads as TGTGCCATCAGGCCGGGACCGGATTTAGAGCAGTACTTC. Amino acids: CAIRPGPDLEQYF.

CDR3 sequence: CASSDSDRDIQYF. The CDR3 region has the DNA TGTGCCAGCTCAGATTCGGACAGGGACATTCAGTACTTC. This chain connects TRBV18 to TRBJ2-4, with 8 nucleotides matching TRBD1. J was trimmed by 8 bases and V by 5 bases; bases with no gene match: 5. From germline, CDR1 is KGHSH and CDR2 LQKENI. The CDR3 extends over 13 amino acids.

V usage is TRBV6-5 and J usage is TRBJ1-1, with a possible D match to TRBD1 (6 bases). The germline CDR1 and CDR2 sequences are MNHEY and SVGAGI. V lost 6 bases and J lost 4, with 15 bases in between. The CDR3 has 14 amino acids. In DNA, the CDR3 is TGTGCCAGCAGAAATGGGGGGCTGGGCACTGAAGCTTTCTTT. Translated, it gives CASRNGGLGTEAFF.

In this sample, this clone turned up once. The chain couples TRBV5-1 to TRBJ2-7; 16 nucleotides line up with TRBD2. Germline V gene lookup returns CDR1 SGHRS and CDR2 YFSETQ. The length of the CDR3 is 17 residues. The V segment lost 4 bases and the J segment 4 bases; nucleotides outside the gene matches: 8. The CDR3 loop reads CASSPGGLAGGAYEQYF. The DNA for the CDR3 is TGCGCCAGCAGCCCCGGGGGACTAGCGGGAGGGGCGTACGAGCAGTACTTC. Full variable domain (rest looked up from reference TRBV5-1 and TRBJ2-7): KAGVTQTPRYLIKTRGQQVTLSCSPISGHRSVSWYQQTPGQGLQFLFEYFSETQRNKGNFPGRFSGRQFSNSRSEMNVSTLELGDSALYLCASSPGGLAGGAYEQYFGPGTRLTVT.

The J gene is TRBJ2-3, the V gene TRBV6-6; D is unresolved. Germline CDR1 is MNHNY and CDR2 is SVGAGI (reference sequence). The CDR3 consists of 15 residues. Trimming cost V 6 bases and J 1 base, with 14 bases left between them. In nucleotides, the CDR3 is TGTGCCAGCAGCCACACAGAGTGGGGCACAGATACGCAGTATTTT. This gives the protein CASSHTEWGTDTQYF.

V usage is TRBV18 and J usage is TRBJ2-1; tentatively, D is TRBD2 (6 bases). V lost 2 bases to trimming and J lost 5 bases, with 19 bases between them. Germline loops: CDR1 KGHSH, CDR2 LQKENI. The CDR3 runs 17 residues. The CDR3 spells CASSPEGLQRTHNEQFF. As DNA, the CDR3 is TGTGCCAGCTCACCAGAGGGACTCCAAAGGACACACAATGAGCAGTTCTTC.

V usage is TRBV15 and J usage is TRBJ1-5, with unresolved D. The CDR3 runs 15 residues. Trimming removed 1 base at V and 1 base at J, with 8 bases between. Per germline, CDR1 LNHNV and CDR2 YYDKDF (reference sequence). The CDR3 loop reads CATSRAGLSNQPQHF. Here the CDR3 DNA reads TGTGCCACCAGCAGAGCCGGGTTGAGCAATCAGCCCCAGCATTTT.

The chain combines TRBV7-9 with TRBJ1-4; TRBD1 matches 11 bases. The ends lost 3 bases at V and 8 bases at J; junction bases unmatched: 14. CDR1 and CDR2 from the germline V gene are SEHNR and FQNEAQ (reference sequence). CDR3 size: 18 residues. CDR3: CASSFLRTGGAYKEKLFF. CDR3 in DNA: TGTGCCAGCAGCTTCCTGAGGACAGGGGGCGCATATAAGGAAAAACTGTTTTTT. The full variable domain, with the rest looked up from reference TRBV7-9 and TRBJ1-4, is DTGVSQNPRHKITKRGQNVTFRCDPISEHNRLYWYRQTLGQGPEFLTYFQNEAQLEKSRLLSDRFSAERPKGSFSTLEIQRTEQGDSAMYLCASSFLRTGGAYKEKLFFGSGTQLSVL.

J is TRBJ2-1 and V is TRBV18; 7 bases agree with TRBD1. The CDR3 is 15 amino acids. Trimming removed 2 bases from V and 5 bases from J; junction bases left unmatched: 6. From germline, CDR1 is KGHSH and CDR2 LQKENI. The CDR3 is CASSPGDRMDNEQFF. The CDR3 DNA reads as TGTGCCAGCTCACCAGGGGACAGAATGGACAATGAGCAGTTCTTC.

The V call is TRBV24-1, the J call TRBJ2-2, with D possibly matching TRBD1 (6 bases). CDR1 is KGHDR and CDR2 is SFDVKD in the germline V gene. The CDR3 totals 16 residues. V lost 3 bases to trimming and J lost 2 bases, with 12 bases between them. The CDR3 nucleotides read TGTGCCACCAGTGATCCGACAGGAAGAAACACCGGGGAGCTGTTTTTT. It is translated as CATSDPTGRNTGELFF.